This TCR beta chain was identified during a study of technical replicates of blood from several donors. There are 11 residues in the CDR3. The V gene lost 4 bases and the J gene lost 8 bases, with 11 bases spanning the gap. CDR1 and CDR2 (germline): GTSNPN, SVGIG (reference sequence). Only in-frame clones appear in the TCRdb table, and some are missing; sequencing was by immunoSEQ multiplex PCR. Altogether 85,000 or so clones are present, approximately 95% being singletons, with the ten largest covering approximately 0.26%. The rearrangement uses TRBV30 and TRBJ1-2; D is ambiguous. This clonotype was sampled from a human donor in good health. The source material was T cells isolated from PBMCs. CDR3 sequence: CAWIRVVGYTF. CDR3 sequence (DNA): TGTGCCTGGATTAGAGTAGTGGGCTACACCTTC. The variable domain in full, completed from reference TRBV30 and TRBJ1-2, reads SQTIHQWPATLVQPVGSPLSLECTVEGTSNPNLYWYRQAAGRGLQLLFYSVGIGQISSEVPQNLSASRPQDRQFILSSKKLLLSDSGFYLCAWIRVVGYTFGSGTRLTVV.